This TCR beta chain was identified during a study of diagnostic markers for celiac disease (TCRdb year 2020). This clonotype ranks as medium-sized (0.01 to 0.1%) by frequency alone, as no count is recorded. Its antigen is still unknown. Taken from the germline V gene, the CDR1 and CDR2 loops are LGHNA and YNFKEQ. Counted from cysteine to phenylalanine, this CDR3 has 16 amino acids. DNA for this receptor is not on file. The data were produced on an Illumina MiSeq. Based on TCRdb reprocessing of the reads, there is one entry per CDR3 protein sequence, and DNA is missing. This sample's table contains over 300 distinct CDR3 sequences. Roughly 50% of the sample is held by the ten biggest clonotypes.

The sample was either unsorted cells or a sorted T cell fraction (not recorded which). The receptor chain draws on TRBV4-2 and TRBJ2-1; the D gene TCRdb calls, TRBD2, cannot be checked with no DNA. The source is a human donor. This table probably holds off-target reads from a library built for another chain. The CDR3 reads as follows: CASSQTTGTAVNEQFF.